Below, 14 T cell receptor beta chains from the same sample are listed, as sequenced in a study of Ad26.COV2.S vaccination and SARS-CoV-2 variants (dated by TCRdb to the early 2020s). What the treatment or condition label conveys for this sample: around 19 received Ad26.COV2.S at low or high dose, single or two shots; a few received placebo; per-sample allocation not given. Repertoires of vaccine and placebo recipients were sequenced from samples collected on day 63 after the first injection. Receptors were amplified or captured by the immunoSEQ multiplex PCR assay. TCRdb limited this immuneACCESS table to in-frame rearrangements with V and J called. A share of clones is missing; checked studies link under half to unresolved V genes, and the rest is unexplained. The sample has about 350,000 clones on record, about 87% of them singletons. The biggest ten clones account for 6.4% of the sample. Here the sequenced sample was peripheral blood, taken in a trial of Ad26.COV2.S vaccine versus placebo. The receptors originated from a person aged 18 to 65 who received the Ad26.COV2.S COVID-19 vaccine or a placebo.

V gene TRBV3-1 (or the pseudogene TRBV3-2) combines with J gene TRBJ2-3, with 7 bases aligning to TRBD2. V lost 4 bases and J lost 0; bases outside the gene matches: 4. The CDR3 extends over 15 amino acids. Per the germline V gene, CDR1 is LGHDT and CDR2 is YNNKEL (reference sequence). The CDR3 here is CASSPQAGSTDTQYF. In DNA, the CDR3 is TGTGCCAGCAGCCCCCAAGCGGGAAGCACAGATACGCAGTATTTT.

V and J are TRBV28 and TRBJ1-1, with no clear D. V was pared by 5 bases and J by 1 base, with 11 bases between. Germline V CDR1 and CDR2: MDHEN, SYDVKM. CDR3 length: 14 residues. The CDR3 spells CASSPKFGNTEAFF. CDR3 bases: TGTGCCAGCAGTCCCAAGTTTGGGAACACTGAAGCTTTCTTT.

The chain employs TRBV27 and TRBJ2-7, with a tentative D call TRBD1 (6 bases). V dropped 6 bases and J dropped 3 bases, with 18 bases sitting between them. Germline V gene sequence: CDR1 MNHEY, CDR2 SMNVEV (reference sequence). CDR3 length: 15 residues. CDR3 in amino acids: CASSITGSQVYEQYF. The CDR3 nucleotides are TGTGCCAGCAGCATAACAGGGTCACAAGTCTACGAGCAGTACTTC.

The sample holds one count of this clone. This chain links TRBV28 with TRBJ2-7; 13 nucleotides align to TRBD2. The CDR3 length is 18 residues. V was clipped by 5 bases and J by 0 bases; unmatched bases: 10. Germline CDR1 MDHEN, CDR2 SYDVKM. In nucleotides, the CDR3 is TGTGCCAGCAGTCCCCCGGGACTAGCGGGAATTCGCTCCTACGAGCAGTACTTC. It encodes CASSPPGLAGIRSYEQYF.

The rearrangement uses TRBV5-1 and TRBJ1-2; 7 bases agree with TRBD1. The ends lost 0 bases at V and 9 bases at J; junction bases unmatched: 2. The CDR3 extends over 12 amino acids. CDR1 and CDR2 (germline): SGHRS, YFSETQ. The DNA of the CDR3 is TGCGCCAGCAGCTTGGACAGGGGAAGCTACACCTTC. Amino acid sequence: CASSLDRGSYTF.

On this clone: Other DNA sequences of this sample code for an identical CDR3. V and J are TRBV5-1 and TRBJ1-4; D remains ambiguous. V lost 0 bases and J 8 bases, leaving 11 bases between the germline ends. This CDR3 spans 14 amino acids. In germline, CDR1 is SGHRS, CDR2 YFSETQ. The CDR3 DNA reads TGCGCCAGCAGCTTGGAGCGGGGAAGGGAAAAACTGTTTTTT. Translation: CASSLERGREKLFF.

This chain links TRBV7-9 with TRBJ1-2; 7 bases match TRBD1. The CDR3 extends over 17 amino acids. Germline loops: CDR1 SEHNR, CDR2 FQNEAQ (reference sequence). The junction had 14 bases not matched to a gene; V was cut back by 1 base and J by 6 bases. This CDR3 reads CASSLEGQVPARHGYTF. In nucleotides, the CDR3 is TGTGCCAGCAGCTTAGAAGGACAGGTACCGGCGAGGCATGGCTACACCTTC.

V usage is TRBV5-8 and J usage is TRBJ1-1, with D perhaps matching TRBD1 (6 bases). The CDR3 consists of 16 residues. Germline V gene data show CDR1 as SGHTS and CDR2 as YDEGEE. Trimming left V 1 base short and J 0 bases short, with 13 bases between. CDR3 nucleotides: TGTGCCAGCAGCTTGATGTGGGGGGCCATGAACACTGAAGCTTTCTTT. Translated: CASSLMWGAMNTEAFF.

This clone appeared a single time. The genes are TRBV7-2 and TRBJ2-1; no clear D gene. The V gene lost 0 bases and the J gene lost 7 bases, with 4 bases spanning the gap. Germline V gene lookup returns CDR1 SGHTA and CDR2 FQGNSA. CDR3 length equals 12 residues. CDR3: CASSLARNEQFF. Here the CDR3 DNA reads TGTGCCAGCAGCTTAGCGCGGAATGAGCAGTTCTTC.

The chain carries TRBV7-3 and TRBJ2-5; D is unclear. The CDR3 is 13 residues long. Germline V gene data show CDR1 as SGHTA and CDR2 as FQGTGA. V was clipped by 4 bases and J by 1 base, with 7 bases between them. CDR3 region: CASSSTVQETQYF. CDR3 DNA: TGTGCCAGCAGCTCCACCGTCCAAGAGACCCAGTACTTC.

This clone was counted a single time. V gene TRBV29-1 combines with J gene TRBJ2-5, with unresolved D. The CDR3 totals 14 residues. V shed 1 base and J shed 4 bases, with 13 bases lying between them. The germline V gene has CDR1 SQVTM and CDR2 ANQGSEA. The CDR3 nucleotides read TGCAGCGTTGAAGCCGTTCCCCCTGGAGAGACCCAGTACTTC. Translating gives CSVEAVPPGETQYF.

The chain links TRBV19 to TRBJ2-2; 9 bases are a match to TRBD2. The germline CDR1 and CDR2 sequences are LNHDA and SQIVND (reference sequence). The CDR3 consists of 14 residues. Trimming at V came to 7 bases and at J to 6 bases, leaving 6 bases not matched to a gene. For the CDR3, the DNA is TGTGCCAGTACAATGAGCGGGAGGCCCGGGGAGCTGTTTTTT. It translates to CASTMSGRPGELFF. The variable domain in full, completed from reference TRBV19 and TRBJ2-2, reads DGGITQSPKYLFRKEGQNVTLSCEQNLNHDAMYWYRQDPGQGLRLIYYSQIVNDFQKGDIAEGYSVSREKKESFPLTVTSAQKNPTAFYLCASTMSGRPGELFFGEGSRLTVL.

This chain links TRBV7-9 with TRBJ1-1; D not certain. The CDR3 covers 15 residues. Germline V CDR1 and CDR2: SEHNR, FQNEAQ (reference sequence). With 5 bases removed from V and 0 bases from J, the gap between germline ends came to 13 bases. The CDR3 nucleotides read TGTGCCAGCAGCGCCCACCCGGGTATGAACACTGAAGCTTTCTTT. This codes for CASSAHPGMNTEAFF.

The J gene is TRBJ1-6, the V gene TRBV18; D uncertain. Germline CDR1 reads KGHSH; CDR2 reads LQKENI. Trimming took off 6 bases at V and 5 bases at J, with 14 bases between the two ends. The length of the CDR3 is 15 residues. The CDR3 DNA reads TGTGCCAGCTCCTCGACATGGGTTGATAATTCACCCCTCCACTTT. Translation: CASSSTWVDNSPLHF. Full variable domain (rest looked up from reference TRBV18 and TRBJ1-6): NAGVMQNPRHLVRRRGQEARLRCSPMKGHSHVYWYRQLPEEGLKFMVYLQKENIIDESGMPKERFSAEFPKEGPSILRIQQVVRGDSAAYFCASSSTWVDNSPLHFGNGTRLTVT.